The source of this TCR beta chain is a study of T cells in Graves' hyperthyroidism and ophthalmopathy. Each diagnosis was grounded in clinical symptoms, serum thyroxine and TRAb, thyroid ultrasound, and orbital computed tomography. The TCR beta CDR3 regions underwent amplification using RNA transcripts as the source. The HTBI set primed first-round TCR CDR3 RT-PCR. TCRdb redid the calling of the multiplex PCR reads with MiXCR, one entry per CDR3 protein. The sample yields 500,000 to 800,000 distinct CDR3 sequences, 45% seen once. Remarks on this clonotype: The antigen is unknown.

Study-level findings and limits: Stable hyperthyroidism was separated from ophthalmopathy by a model based on 13 V-J features. Most expanded thyroid clonotypes above 0.001 recurred in blood.

What was sequenced was peripheral blood or thyroid tissue (not recorded which). The origin of this receptor is an adult man with Graves' disease, either hyperthyroidism or ophthalmopathy (not recorded which).

CDR3 sequence reads: CASSYTLGTGGLGNSPLHF. In DNA, the CDR3 is TGTGCCAGCAGTTACACCTTAGGGACAGGGGGCTTAGGGAATTCACCCCTCCACTTT. This chain connects TRBV6-2 or TRBV6-3 to TRBJ1-6; 12 bases align to TRBD1. The CDR3 loop spans 19 amino acids. The V gene's germline CDR1 is MNHEY and CDR2 SVGEGT. V gave up 2 bases and J gave up 7 bases; unmatched junction bases: 12.